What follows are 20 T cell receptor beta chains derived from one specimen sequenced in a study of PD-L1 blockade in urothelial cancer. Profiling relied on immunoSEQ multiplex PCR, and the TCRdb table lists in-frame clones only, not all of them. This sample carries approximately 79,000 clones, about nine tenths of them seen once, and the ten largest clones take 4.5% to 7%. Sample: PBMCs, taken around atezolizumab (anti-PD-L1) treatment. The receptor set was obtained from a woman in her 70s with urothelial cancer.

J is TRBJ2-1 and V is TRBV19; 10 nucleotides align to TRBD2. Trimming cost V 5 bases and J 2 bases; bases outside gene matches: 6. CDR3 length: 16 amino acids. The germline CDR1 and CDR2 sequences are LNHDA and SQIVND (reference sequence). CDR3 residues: CASSFQLAGPYNEQFF. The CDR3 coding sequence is TGTGCCAGTAGTTTCCAACTAGCGGGACCCTACAATGAGCAGTTCTTC.

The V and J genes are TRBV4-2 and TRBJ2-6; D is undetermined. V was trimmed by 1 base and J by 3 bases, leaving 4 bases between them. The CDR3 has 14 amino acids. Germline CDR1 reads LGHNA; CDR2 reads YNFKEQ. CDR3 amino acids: CASSQVSGANVLTF. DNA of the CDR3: TGTGCCAGCAGCCAAGTCAGTGGGGCCAACGTCCTGACTTTC.

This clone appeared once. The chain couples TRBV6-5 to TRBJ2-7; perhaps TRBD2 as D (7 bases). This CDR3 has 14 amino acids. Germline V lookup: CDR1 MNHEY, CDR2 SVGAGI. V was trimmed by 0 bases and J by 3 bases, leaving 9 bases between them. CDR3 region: CASSYSGGLYEQYF. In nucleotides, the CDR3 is TGTGCCAGCAGTTACTCCGGGGGGCTCTACGAGCAGTACTTC.

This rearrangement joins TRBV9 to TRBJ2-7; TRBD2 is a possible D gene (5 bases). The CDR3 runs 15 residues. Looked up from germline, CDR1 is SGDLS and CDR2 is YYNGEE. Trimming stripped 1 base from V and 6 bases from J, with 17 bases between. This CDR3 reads CASSVSPMVGGEQYF. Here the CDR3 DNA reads TGTGCCAGCAGCGTATCCCCAATGGTAGGAGGCGAGCAGTACTTC.

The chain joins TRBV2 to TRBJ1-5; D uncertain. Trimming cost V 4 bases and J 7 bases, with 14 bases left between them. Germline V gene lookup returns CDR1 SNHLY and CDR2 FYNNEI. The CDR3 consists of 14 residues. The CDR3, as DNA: TGTGCCAGCAGTGGAGGGCCGGGTTTGCAGCCCCAGCATTTT. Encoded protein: CASSGGPGLQPQHF. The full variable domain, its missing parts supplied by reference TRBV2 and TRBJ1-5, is EPEVTQTPSHQVTQMGQEVILRCVPISNHLYFYWYRQILGQKVEFLVSFYNNEISEKSEIFDDQFSVERPDGSNFTLKIRSTKLEDSAMYFCASSGGPGLQPQHFGDGTRLSIL.

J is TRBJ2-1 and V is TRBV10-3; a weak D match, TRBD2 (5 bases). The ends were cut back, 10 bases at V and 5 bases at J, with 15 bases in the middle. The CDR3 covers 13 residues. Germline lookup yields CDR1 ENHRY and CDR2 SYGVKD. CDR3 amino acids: CATSDGVNNEQFF. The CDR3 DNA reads TGTGCCACCTCCGACGGGGTCAACAATGAGCAGTTCTTC.

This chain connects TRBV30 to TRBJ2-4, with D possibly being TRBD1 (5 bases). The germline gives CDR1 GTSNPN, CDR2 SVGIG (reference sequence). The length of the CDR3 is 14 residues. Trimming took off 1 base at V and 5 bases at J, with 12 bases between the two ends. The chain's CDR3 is CAWSGGPGQNIQYF. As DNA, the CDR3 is TGTGCCTGGAGTGGGGGCCCCGGGCAAAACATTCAGTACTTC.

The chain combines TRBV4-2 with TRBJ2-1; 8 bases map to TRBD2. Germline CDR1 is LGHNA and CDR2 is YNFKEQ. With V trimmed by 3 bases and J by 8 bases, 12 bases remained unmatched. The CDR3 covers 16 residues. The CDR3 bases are TGTGCCAGCAGCCATATACCGGGACTAGGTGCCGATGAGCAGTTCTTC. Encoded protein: CASSHIPGLGADEQFF.

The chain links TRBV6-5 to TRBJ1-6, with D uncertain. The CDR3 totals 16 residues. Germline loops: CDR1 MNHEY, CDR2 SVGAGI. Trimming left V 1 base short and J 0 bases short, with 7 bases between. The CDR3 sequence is CASSYLQSSYNSPLHF. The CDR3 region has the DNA TGTGCCAGCAGTTACTTACAGAGCTCCTATAATTCACCCCTCCACTTT.

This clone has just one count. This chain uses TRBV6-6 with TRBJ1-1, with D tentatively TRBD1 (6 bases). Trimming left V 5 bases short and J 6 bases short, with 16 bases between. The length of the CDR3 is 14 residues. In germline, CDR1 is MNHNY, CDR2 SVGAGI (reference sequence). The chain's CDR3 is CASSRTGTGSEAFF. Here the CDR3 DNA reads TGTGCCAGCAGTCGGACGGGAACAGGGTCTGAAGCTTTCTTT.

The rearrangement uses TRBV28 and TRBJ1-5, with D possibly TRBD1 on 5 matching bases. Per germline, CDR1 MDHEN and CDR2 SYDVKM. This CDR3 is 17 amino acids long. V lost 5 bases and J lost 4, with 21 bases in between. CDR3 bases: TGTGCCAGCAGTCCCGTGATAGGGCAGGGTGGGAATCAGCCCCAGCATTTT. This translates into CASSPVIGQGGNQPQHF.

CDR3 sequence: CASSQAQNQPQHF. The CDR3 nucleotides read TGTGCCAGCAGCCAAGCACAGAATCAGCCCCAGCATTTT. The V gene is TRBV4-2, the J gene TRBJ1-5; D not resolved. CDR1 is LGHNA, CDR2 YNFKEQ, per germline. The CDR3 has 13 amino acids. V was trimmed by 1 base and J by 4 bases, leaving 5 bases between them.

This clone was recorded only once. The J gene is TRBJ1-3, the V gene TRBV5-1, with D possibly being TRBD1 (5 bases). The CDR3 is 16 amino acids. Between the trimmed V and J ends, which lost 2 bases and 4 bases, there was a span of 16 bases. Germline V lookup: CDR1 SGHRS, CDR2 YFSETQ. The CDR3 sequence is CASSLDGQGVGNTIYF. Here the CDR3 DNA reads TGCGCCAGCAGCTTAGACGGGCAGGGTGTAGGAAACACCATATATTTT.

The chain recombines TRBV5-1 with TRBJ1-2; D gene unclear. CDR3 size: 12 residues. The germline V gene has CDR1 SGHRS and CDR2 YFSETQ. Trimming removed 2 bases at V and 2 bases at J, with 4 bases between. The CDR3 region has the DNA TGCGCCAGCAGCTTCGGGAACTATGGCTACACCTTC. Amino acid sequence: CASSFGNYGYTF.

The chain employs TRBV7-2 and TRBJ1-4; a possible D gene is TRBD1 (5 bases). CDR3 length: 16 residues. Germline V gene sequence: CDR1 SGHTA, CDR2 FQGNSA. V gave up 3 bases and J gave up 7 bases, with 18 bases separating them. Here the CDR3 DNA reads TGTGCCAGCAGCTTTAGCTCGGGGGGATCGGGTGAAAAACTGTTTTTT. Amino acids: CASSFSSGGSGEKLFF.

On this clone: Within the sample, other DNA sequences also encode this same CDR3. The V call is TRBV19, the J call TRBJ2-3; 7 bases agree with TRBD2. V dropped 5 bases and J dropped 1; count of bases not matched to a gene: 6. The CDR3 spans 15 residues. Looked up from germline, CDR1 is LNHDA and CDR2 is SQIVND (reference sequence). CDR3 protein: CASSLGTTRTDTQYF. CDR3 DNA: TGTGCCAGTAGTTTAGGGACTACACGCACAGATACGCAGTATTTT.

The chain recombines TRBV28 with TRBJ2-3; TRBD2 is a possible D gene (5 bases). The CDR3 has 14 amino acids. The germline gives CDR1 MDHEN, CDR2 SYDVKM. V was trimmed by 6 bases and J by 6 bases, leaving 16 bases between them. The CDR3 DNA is TGTGCCAGCAGCGTCAGGCCTAGGAGGGATACGCAGTATTTT. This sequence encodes CASSVRPRRDTQYF.

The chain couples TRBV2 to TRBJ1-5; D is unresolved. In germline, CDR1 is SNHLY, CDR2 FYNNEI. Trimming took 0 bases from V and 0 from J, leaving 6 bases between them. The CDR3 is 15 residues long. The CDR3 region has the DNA TGTGCCAGCAGTGAAGCGGCAGATAGCAATCAGCCCCAGCATTTT. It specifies CASSEAADSNQPQHF.

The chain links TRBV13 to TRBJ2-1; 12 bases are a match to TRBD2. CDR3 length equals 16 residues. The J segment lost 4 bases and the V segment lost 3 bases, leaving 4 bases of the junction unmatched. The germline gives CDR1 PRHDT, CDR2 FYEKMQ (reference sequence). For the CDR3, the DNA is TGTGCCAGCAGCTTCCCGACTAGCGGGGGTTACAATGAGCAGTTCTTC. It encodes CASSFPTSGGYNEQFF. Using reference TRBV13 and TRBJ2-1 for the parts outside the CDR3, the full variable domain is AAGVIQSPRHLIKEKRETATLKCYPIPRHDTVYWYQQGPGQDPQFLISFYEKMQSDKGSIPDRFSAQQFSDYHSELNMSSLELGDSALYFCASSFPTSGGYNEQFFGPGTRLTVL.

CDR3 sequence (DNA): TGTGCCAGCAGCAACCGGGACAGAGTTTACAATGAGCAGTTCTTC. This encodes CASSNRDRVYNEQFF. J is TRBJ2-1 and V is TRBV7-3; 7 bases agree with TRBD1. J was trimmed by 4 bases and V by 5 bases; bases with no gene match: 8. The CDR3 is made up of 15 amino acids. CDR1 and CDR2 (germline): SGHTA, FQGTGA.